The T cell receptor (beta chain) under discussion was sequenced for a study of post-analysis software for immune sequencing data. Study results and caveats: Several TRBV segments were more frequent in patients than controls; TRBV5-6, TRBV5-1 and TRBV20-1 belonged to this group.

The sample holds many counts of this clonotype. Its antigen is not identified. Per the germline V gene, CDR1 is SQVTM and CDR2 is ANQGSEA. This CDR3 is 14 amino acids long. Trimming cost V 5 bases and J 1 base, with 9 bases left between them. Carried by the TCR beta cDNA libraries were unique molecular identifiers. Input amounts of 1 to 10 million T cells were used. These gave around 500,000 cDNA molecules, so each molecule approximated one T cell. TCRdb re-called the PCR reads through MiXCR, storing one row per CDR3 protein. The profile covers approximately 260,000 distinct CDR3 sequences, with about 40% appearing a single time and 4% to 6% taken by the ten largest.

This chain joins TRBV29-1 and TRBJ2-6; tentatively, D is TRBD2 (5 bases). Sequenced material: blood. This clonotype was sampled from a girl aged 5-17 years with multiple sclerosis. CDR3 sequence: CSVHPGSGANVLTF. As DNA, the CDR3 is TGCAGCGTTCACCCGGGGTCTGGGGCCAACGTCCTGACTTTC.